The next 29 T cell receptor beta chains were all read from a single sample in a study of T-cell reconstitution after alpha-beta-depleted transplantation in children (dated by TCRdb to 2016 to 2017). The sample's treatment or condition label, decoded: allogeneic hematopoietic cell transplantation with graft depleted of TCRalphabeta T cells and CD19 B cells. Libraries were constructed by PCR. Sequencing instrument: Illumina HiSeq 2500. TCR library preparation used molecular barcoding, with unique molecular identifiers applied to normalize quantification of the TCRbeta repertoire. TCRdb trimmed public reads at Q25 via fastp, called clones via MiXCR and kept in-frame beta chains. Each CDR3 protein appears once, grouped with its most common genes and DNA. The sample table shows some 460,000 distinct CDR3 sequences, and roughly 17% are seen once. The biggest ten clones account for under 30% of the sample.

Sequenced material: PBMCs, mostly from graft donor cells, taken 360 days after TCRalphabeta/CD19-depleted stem cell transplant. The source of these receptors is a boy under three years old who had a stem cell transplant for Wiskott-Aldrich syndrome, so the T cells may come from the graft donor.

This clonotype appeared a few times. This sequence joins TRBV9 and TRBJ2-2; TRBD2 agrees at 10 bases. Germline CDR1 SGDLS, CDR2 YYNGEE. The CDR3 extends over 16 amino acids. With V trimmed by 3 bases and J by 6 bases, 8 bases remained unmatched. This CDR3 is CASSAKGLANSGELFF. CDR3 DNA: TGTGCCAGCAGCGCCAAGGGACTAGCGAATTCCGGGGAGCTGTTTTTT.

This clonotype has just a few counts. This chain joins TRBV15 and TRBJ2-7; 11 nucleotides line up with TRBD1. Germline CDR1 and CDR2: LNHNV and YYDKDF (reference sequence). The V segment lost 5 bases and the J segment 2 bases; nucleotides outside the gene matches: 8. The CDR3 contains 16 residues. CDR3 amino acids: CATSWGPGQGAYEQYF. CDR3 coding DNA: TGTGCCACCAGCTGGGGTCCGGGACAGGGGGCCTACGAGCAGTACTTC.

This clonotype was counted many times. The chain uses TRBV7-2 and TRBJ2-1; D uncertain. The CDR3 is 16 residues long. The V gene's germline CDR1 is SGHTA and CDR2 FQGNSA. Trimming stripped 2 bases from V and 0 bases from J, with 11 bases between. CDR3 amino acids: CASSLKVSASYNEQFF. The DNA of the CDR3 is TGTGCCAGCAGCTTAAAGGTGTCTGCCTCCTACAATGAGCAGTTCTTC. The full variable domain, its missing parts supplied by reference TRBV7-2 and TRBJ2-1, is GAGVSQSPSNKVTEKGKDVELRCDPISGHTALYWYRQSLGQGLEFLIYFQGNSAPDKSGLPSDRFSAERTGGSVSTLTIQRTQQEDSAVYLCASSLKVSASYNEQFFGPGTRLTVL.

The chain has TRBV12-3 or TRBV12-4 and TRBJ2-7; no clear D. V was cut by 5 bases and J by 2 bases, with 13 bases left in between. The CDR3 is 14 residues long. The chain's CDR3 is CASSHRTATYEQYF. The CDR3 DNA reads TGTGCCAGCAGTCACCGGACCGCAACCTACGAGCAGTACTTC.

The chain has TRBV27 and TRBJ2-1; the match to TRBD2 covers 13 bases. Unmatched junction bases numbered 6, after V lost 5 bases and J lost 5 bases. The germline gives CDR1 MNHEY, CDR2 SMNVEV (reference sequence). The CDR3 loop spans 16 amino acids. The CDR3 sequence: CASSKTSGGSNNEQFF. Here the CDR3 DNA reads TGTGCCAGCAGTAAGACTAGCGGGGGGTCGAACAATGAGCAGTTCTTC.

The sample holds a few counts of this clonotype. This chain uses TRBV5-1 with TRBJ2-3, with unresolved D. The CDR3 extends over 16 amino acids. CDR1 and CDR2 (germline): SGHRS, YFSETQ. Trimming removed 0 bases at V and 2 bases at J, with 13 bases between. This chain's CDR3 is CASSLDPGNPTDTQYF. CDR3 coding DNA: TGCGCCAGCAGCTTGGATCCAGGCAATCCCACAGATACGCAGTATTTT. Full variable domain (outside the CDR3, taken from reference TRBV5-1 and TRBJ2-3): KAGVTQTPRYLIKTRGQQVTLSCSPISGHRSVSWYQQTPGQGLQFLFEYFSETQRNKGNFPGRFSGRQFSNSRSEMNVSTLELGDSALYLCASSLDPGNPTDTQYFGPGTRLTVL.

The rearrangement joins TRBV7-9 to TRBJ2-2, with TRBD1 as a possible D gene (5 bases). CDR3 length: 15 amino acids. Trimming cost V 4 bases and J 7 bases, with 16 bases left between them. Germline values: CDR1 SEHNR, CDR2 FQNEAQ (reference sequence). Here the CDR3 DNA reads TGTGCCAGCAGCTCCTCAGGGTCGCGCGGCGGGGAGCTGTTTTTT. Its translation: CASSSSGSRGGELFF.

This clonotype was observed a handful of times. The chain combines TRBV5-1 with TRBJ2-1, with 8 bases matching TRBD1. Germline lookup yields CDR1 SGHRS and CDR2 YFSETQ. V lost 4 bases, J lost 8 bases, and 5 bases stayed unmatched. The CDR3 is 13 amino acids. In DNA form, the CDR3 reads TGCGCCAGCAGCCCGACAGGGGTGCATGAGCAGTTCTTC. As protein: CASSPTGVHEQFF.

The genes are TRBV6-1 and TRBJ1-1; D is unresolved. This CDR3 has 14 amino acids. Germline-derived CDR1 and CDR2 are MNHNS and SASEGT. V lost 5 bases and J 1 base, leaving 11 bases between the germline ends. CDR3: CASSLLSWNTEAFF. Written as DNA, the CDR3 is TGTGCCAGCAGTCTGTTGTCGTGGAACACTGAAGCTTTCTTT.

The chain uses TRBV5-1 and TRBJ2-7; 8 nucleotides match TRBD1. With 2 bases clipped from V and 3 bases from J, the junction kept 4 bases outside the gene matches. This CDR3 spans 14 amino acids. Germline loops: CDR1 SGHRS, CDR2 YFSETQ. The CDR3 sequence is CASSFRDRIYEQYF. In DNA, the CDR3 is TGCGCCAGCAGCTTCCGGGACAGGATCTACGAGCAGTACTTC.

A few counts support this clonotype. The chain joins TRBV29-1 to TRBJ2-7; D unclear. Germline V gene sequence: CDR1 SQVTM, CDR2 ANQGSEA. This CDR3 spans 9 amino acids. The V end was cut by 7 bases, the J end by 3 bases, with 4 bases between. CDR3 sequence: CSGFYEQYF. DNA for the CDR3: TGCAGCGGATTCTACGAGCAGTACTTC.

The V and J genes are TRBV12-3 or TRBV12-4 and TRBJ2-7; no clear D gene. There are 14 residues in the CDR3. V gave up 3 bases and J gave up 2 bases, with 11 bases separating them. This CDR3 is CASSFMGGAYEQYF. As DNA, the CDR3 is TGTGCCAGCAGTTTCATGGGTGGGGCCTACGAGCAGTACTTC.

The V and J genes are TRBV7-2 and TRBJ2-5; weak D call: TRBD2 (6 bases). The germline CDR1 and CDR2 sequences are SGHTA and FQGNSA. Trimming cost V 5 bases and J 3 bases, with 13 bases left between them. The CDR3 contains 14 residues. This CDR3 reads CASSLGGSKETQYF. The CDR3 nucleotides are TGTGCCAGCAGCCTAGGAGGGTCCAAAGAGACCCAGTACTTC.

The table lists this clonotype with many counts. This sequence joins TRBV29-1 and TRBJ2-4, with a tentative D call TRBD2 (5 bases). Germline V gene sequence: CDR1 SQVTM, CDR2 ANQGSEA. Trimming left V 7 bases short and J 7 bases short, with 17 bases between. The CDR3 runs 13 residues. Here the CDR3 DNA reads TGCAGCGCTTCCCCAGTTGGCGGGAACATTCAGTACTTC. It codes for CSASPVGGNIQYF.

In its sample, this clonotype was seen a few times. V and J are TRBV27 and TRBJ1-5; D gene ambiguous. Germline CDR1 is MNHEY and CDR2 is SMNVEV (reference sequence). This CDR3 has 14 amino acids. V was trimmed by 2 bases and J by 6 bases, leaving 11 bases between them. CDR3 DNA sequence: TGTGCCAGCAGTTTACGCCGTGCTCGTCAGCCCCAGCATTTT. This translates into CASSLRRARQPQHF.

The rearrangement joins TRBV6-5 to TRBJ1-5; D not resolved. There are 13 residues in the CDR3. Germline lookup yields CDR1 MNHEY and CDR2 SVGAGI. Between the trimmed V and J ends, which lost 2 bases and 3 bases, there was a span of 5 bases. CDR3 nucleotide sequence: TGTGCCAGCAGTTACCGTCACAATCAGCCCCAGCATTTT. As protein: CASSYRHNQPQHF.

V and J are TRBV10-3 and TRBJ1-1; D perhaps matches TRBD1 (5 bases). The V end was cut by 7 bases, the J end by 5 bases, with 17 bases between. The CDR3 sequence is 14 residues long. The germline V gene encodes CDR1 ENHRY and CDR2 SYGVKD. CDR3 region: CAIMTFGRVTEAFF. Written as DNA, the CDR3 is TGTGCCATCATGACGTTCGGCAGGGTGACTGAAGCTTTCTTT.

This clonotype was seen more than once but under ten times. The chain recombines TRBV7-2 with TRBJ2-7; the D is unclear. V dropped 2 bases and J dropped 3 bases, with 5 bases sitting between them. The germline V gene encodes CDR1 SGHTA and CDR2 FQGNSA. This CDR3 comprises 12 residues. This CDR3 is CASSLRRYEQYF. Here the CDR3 DNA reads TGTGCCAGCAGCTTACGACGCTACGAGCAGTACTTC.

This chain joins TRBV30 and TRBJ2-1; the match to TRBD2 covers 10 bases. Trimming took 0 bases from V and 7 from J; bases not matched to a gene: 12. Looked up from germline, CDR1 is GTSNPN and CDR2 is SVGIG (reference sequence). This CDR3 is built from 17 residues. CDR3 amino acids: CAWSVDSGRKGMNEQFF. The CDR3 DNA reads TGTGCCTGGAGTGTAGATAGCGGGAGGAAGGGAATGAATGAGCAGTTCTTC.

There are a few counts of this clonotype. This chain links TRBV5-1 with TRBJ2-2; possible D gene TRBD2, 5 bases. Looked up from germline, CDR1 is SGHRS and CDR2 is YFSETQ. The CDR3 runs 16 residues. Between the trimmed V and J ends, which lost 3 bases and 2 bases, there was a span of 14 bases. CDR3 amino acids: CASSSFASPNTGELFF. CDR3 DNA sequence: TGCGCCAGCAGCTCCTTCGCTAGCCCTAACACCGGGGAGCTGTTTTTT.

This clonotype was recorded many times. This chain connects TRBV7-9 to TRBJ2-7; D is uncertain. The CDR3 contains 13 residues. Germline V gene lookup returns CDR1 SEHNR and CDR2 FQNEAQ (reference sequence). Trimming pared 1 base from V and 6 bases from J, leaving 10 bases between. CDR3 sequence: CASSLGPLGEQYF. The CDR3 bases are TGTGCCAGCAGCTTAGGTCCTTTGGGCGAGCAGTACTTC.

This sequence joins TRBV29-1 and TRBJ2-7; D not certain. This CDR3 contains 13 residues. V dropped 5 bases and J dropped 0 bases, with 11 bases sitting between them. CDR1 and CDR2 from the germline V gene are SQVTM and ANQGSEA. CDR3 DNA: TGCAGCGTTACACCTCCAAGCTCCTACGAGCAGTACTTC. Its protein product is CSVTPPSSYEQYF.

This clonotype was observed a handful of times. J is TRBJ1-2 and V is TRBV13; a possible D gene is TRBD1 (5 bases). V dropped 5 bases and J dropped 0 bases, with 19 bases sitting between them. The CDR3 runs to 17 residues. The germline CDR1 and CDR2 sequences are PRHDT and FYEKMQ (reference sequence). The DNA for the CDR3 is TGTGCCAGCAGCCCTCTTAGGACGACAGTTCCTAACTATGGCTACACCTTC. It translates to CASSPLRTTVPNYGYTF.

The rearrangement joins TRBV4-1 to TRBJ2-5; the match to TRBD1 covers 8 bases. V shed 4 bases and J 1 base; nucleotides not matched to a gene: 8. The CDR3 totals 16 residues. Germline V lookup: CDR1 MGHRA, CDR2 YSYEKL. CDR3 bases: TGCGCCAGCAGCCGAACCGGGACAGGACTCCAAGAGACCCAGTACTTC. It specifies CASSRTGTGLQETQYF.

This clonotype was recorded a few times. V gene TRBV6-5 combines with J gene TRBJ1-4, with D perhaps matching TRBD1 (6 bases). This CDR3 comprises 14 residues. Germline V gene data show CDR1 as MNHEY and CDR2 as SVGAGI. Trimming took off 0 bases at V and 10 bases at J, with 12 bases between the two ends. The CDR3: CASSYSGTQRKLFF. In nucleotides, the CDR3 is TGTGCCAGCAGTTACTCGGGGACACAACGAAAACTGTTTTTT.

V usage is TRBV20-1 and J usage is TRBJ2-5, with 10 bases that match TRBD2. With V trimmed by 3 bases and J by 5 bases, 6 bases remained unmatched. The CDR3 consists of 14 residues. The germline CDR1 and CDR2 sequences are DFQATT and SNEGSKA (reference sequence). The CDR3: CSASASGGAETQYF. The CDR3, as DNA: TGCAGTGCTAGCGCTAGCGGGGGAGCCGAGACCCAGTACTTC.

This clonotype was observed a handful of times. The chain employs TRBV25-1 and TRBJ2-1; maybe TRBD1 (6 bases). V lost 3 bases to trimming and J lost 6 bases, with 9 bases between them. Germline assignment: CDR1 MGHDK and CDR2 SYGVNS. This CDR3 has 13 amino acids. In DNA, the CDR3 is TGTGCCAGCAGTGACAGGGGTAGCAATGAGCAGTTCTTC. Translated: CASSDRGSNEQFF.

This clonotype was seen ten or more times. The chain couples TRBV3-1 to TRBJ2-2, with 8 bases lining up with TRBD1. J gave up 6 bases and V 4 bases, and 7 bases lay outside the gene matches. The CDR3 consists of 15 residues. Germline assignment: CDR1 LGHDT and CDR2 YNNKEL (reference sequence). CDR3 nucleotides: TGTGCCAGCAGCCTGGGACAGGTTGTTTCCGGGGAGCTGTTTTTT. Amino acids: CASSLGQVVSGELFF. Full variable domain (missing parts from reference TRBV3-1 and TRBJ2-2): DTAVSQTPKYLVTQMGNDKSIKCEQNLGHDTMYWYKQDSKKFLKIMFSYNNKELIINETVPNRFSPKSPDKAHLNLHINSLELGDSAVYFCASSLGQVVSGELFFGEGSRLTVL.

This chain uses TRBV29-1 with TRBJ2-3; D is perhaps TRBD1 (6 bases). Germline CDR1 and CDR2: SQVTM and ANQGSEA. There are 13 residues in the CDR3. Trimming shortened V by 4 bases and J by 5 bases, and 13 bases separated the two germline ends. Here the CDR3 DNA reads TGCAGCGTTGCCCGGGACATTGGAGATACGCAGTATTTT. Translating it yields CSVARDIGDTQYF.